This entry lists 23 T cell receptor beta chains sequenced from one sample in a study of post-analysis software for immune sequencing data. Every TCR beta cDNA library bore unique molecular identifiers. TCRdb itself ran the PCR reads through MiXCR, one entry per CDR3 protein. The sample has about 620,000 distinct CDR3 sequences; 44% are singletons. Study-wide results and limits: Controls had lower frequencies than patients of a few TRBV segments, which included TRBV5-6, TRBV5-1 and TRBV20-1.

For these TCRs, the target antigens are not known. Sequenced material: blood. Every receptor here comes from a girl aged 5 to 17 with multiple sclerosis.

V is TRBV7-2 and J is TRBJ2-4; the match to TRBD1 covers 7 bases. CDR1 SGHTA and CDR2 FQGNSA come from the germline V gene. The CDR3 totals 11 residues. With 1 base clipped from V and 15 bases from J, the junction kept 3 bases outside the gene matches. This CDR3 is CASSLGGQRYF. The CDR3, as DNA: TGTGCCAGCAGCTTAGGGGGACAGCGGTACTTC.

This clonotype was found a few times. This sequence joins TRBV11-2 and TRBJ2-3; weak D call: TRBD1 (7 bases). Germline CDR1 and CDR2: SGHAT and FQNNGV. Between the trimmed V and J ends, which lost 2 bases and 5 bases, there was a span of 14 bases. The CDR3 totals 15 residues. The CDR3 nucleotides read TGTGCCAGCAGCTTATTCCAGGGGGGTGGAGATACGCAGTATTTT. Its protein is CASSLFQGGGDTQYF.

The chain recombines TRBV12-3 or TRBV12-4 with TRBJ2-3, with a weak D call TRBD2 (7 bases). The CDR3 loop spans 13 amino acids. Trimming left V 9 bases short and J 2 bases short, with 12 bases between. CDR3 DNA: TGTGCCAGTGCGGGGGCAGTCACAGATACGCAGTATTTT. This gives the protein CASAGAVTDTQYF.

This clonotype occurred a few times. The chain joins TRBV5-1 to TRBJ2-5; TRBD1 aligns across 8 bases. The J call is in doubt because the DNA end fits TRBJ2-7 better. Germline values: CDR1 SGHRS, CDR2 YFSETQ. The CDR3 sequence is 17 residues long. The CDR3, as DNA: TGCGCCAGCAGCTCACACCTCCGGACAGGGAGTAGTTACGAGCAGTACTTC. It specifies CASSSHLRTGSSYEQYF.

This clonotype appeared a few times. The chain recombines TRBV6-5 with TRBJ2-3; D possibly uses TRBD1 or TRBD2 (7 bases each). The V gene lost 1 base and the J gene lost 7 bases, with 24 bases spanning the gap. From germline, CDR1 is MNHEY and CDR2 SVGAGI. This CDR3 is 18 amino acids long. The CDR3 DNA is TGTGCCAGCAGTTACTTCCCAGGGGGGGCCACCTCTGTAAATACGCAGTATTTT. Protein: CASSYFPGGATSVNTQYF.

This clonotype has only a few counts. V usage is TRBV29-1 and J usage is TRBJ2-7; D is possibly TRBD1 or TRBD2 (5 bases each). The CDR3 runs to 12 residues. Germline CDR1 SQVTM, CDR2 ANQGSEA. Trimming removed 4 bases at V and 6 bases at J, with 13 bases between. CDR3 sequence reads: CSVAGTSGEQYF. CDR3 nucleotide sequence: TGCAGCGTTGCCGGGACCTCCGGCGAGCAGTACTTC.

The V call is TRBV5-1, the J call TRBJ2-7; D might be TRBD2 (6 bases). The V gene's germline CDR1 is SGHRS and CDR2 YFSETQ. Trimming left V 3 bases short and J 10 bases short, with 11 bases between. This CDR3 has 11 amino acids. CDR3 nucleotide sequence: TGCGCCAGCAGCTGGAGGGAGGCCCAGTACTTC. This encodes CASSWREAQYF.

The chain is built from TRBV5-1 and TRBJ2-1, with 13 nucleotides matching TRBD2. CDR1 is SGHRS, CDR2 YFSETQ, per germline. The V segment lost 2 bases and the J segment 4 bases; nucleotides outside the gene matches: 6. The CDR3 extends over 17 amino acids. The CDR3 loop reads CASSLRLAGGKYNEQFF. The DNA of the CDR3 is TGCGCCAGCAGCTTAAGACTAGCGGGGGGAAAATACAATGAGCAGTTCTTC. Full variable domain (remainder filled in from reference TRBV5-1 and TRBJ2-1): KAGVTQTPRYLIKTRGQQVTLSCSPISGHRSVSWYQQTPGQGLQFLFEYFSETQRNKGNFPGRFSGRQFSNSRSEMNVSTLELGDSALYLCASSLRLAGGKYNEQFFGPGTRLTVL.

In DNA form, the CDR3 reads TGTGCCAGCAGCGAGGGACAGCGAAACACTGAAGCTTTCTTT. Translating it yields CASSEGQRNTEAFF. This chain links TRBV9 with TRBJ1-1; 7 bases align to TRBD1. The CDR3 covers 14 residues. CDR1 SGDLS and CDR2 YYNGEE come from the germline V gene. V dropped 3 bases and J dropped 2; count of bases not matched to a gene: 4.

V usage is TRBV29-1 and J usage is TRBJ2-2, with a weak D call TRBD1 (6 bases). V was clipped by 1 base and J by 3 bases, with 9 bases between them. Germline V gene data show CDR1 as SQVTM and CDR2 as ANQGSEA. The CDR3 sequence is 14 residues long. As DNA, the CDR3 is TGCAGCGTTGAAGGGGACACCTACACCGGGGAGCTGTTTTTT. It yields the protein CSVEGDTYTGELFF.

The rearrangement joins TRBV19 to TRBJ2-1, with 12 bases lining up with TRBD2. The CDR3 spans 15 residues. Germline trimming cut 3 bases from V and 14 bases from J; bases unmatched to any gene: 11. From germline, CDR1 is LNHDA and CDR2 SQIVND (reference sequence). CDR3 loop: CASSIGTSGSKGEFF. CDR3 coding DNA: TGTGCCAGTAGTATCGGGACTAGCGGGTCTAAAGGGGAGTTCTTC.

This sequence joins TRBV29-1 and TRBJ2-2; maybe TRBD1 (6 bases). Germline V gene lookup returns CDR1 SQVTM and CDR2 ANQGSEA. This CDR3 comprises 14 residues. Trimming took off 3 bases at V and 8 bases at J, with 16 bases between the two ends. The CDR3 DNA reads TGCAGCGTTGACCCGGACAGAATCGGTGGGGAGCTGTTTTTT. It yields the protein CSVDPDRIGGELFF.

The table lists this clonotype with many counts. This chain connects TRBV20-1 to TRBJ2-6; D not resolved. V dropped 1 base and J dropped 0 bases, with 7 bases sitting between them. CDR3 size: 15 residues. CDR1 is DFQATT, CDR2 SNEGSKA, per germline (reference sequence). The CDR3 here is CSARAGGSGANVLTF. The CDR3 nucleotides are TGCAGTGCTAGAGCCGGCGGCTCTGGGGCCAACGTCCTGACTTTC.

The CDR3 coding sequence is TGTGCCAGCAGCCTCCCTGGGGCGGCAGGGCTTCAGGAGACCCAGTACTTC. Its translation is CASSLPGAAGLQETQYF. This chain connects TRBV7-2 to TRBJ2-5; tentative D call: TRBD1 (5 bases). The V end was cut by 5 bases, the J end by 5 bases, with 24 bases between. The germline V gene encodes CDR1 SGHTA and CDR2 FQGNSA. The CDR3 runs 17 residues.

The chain has TRBV7-2 and TRBJ2-1, with D perhaps assigned TRBD1 or TRBD2 (7 bases each). Trimming took 4 bases from V and 2 from J, leaving 15 bases between them. Per germline, CDR1 SGHTA and CDR2 FQGNSA. The CDR3 loop spans 16 amino acids. The CDR3 reads CASSSRRGRAYNEQFF. CDR3 nucleotides: TGTGCCAGCAGCTCCCGCAGGGGGAGGGCCTACAATGAGCAGTTCTTC.

This clonotype was seen a few times. The genes are TRBV20-1 and TRBJ1-4; 9 bases map to TRBD1. Germline CDR1 reads DFQATT; CDR2 reads SNEGSKA (reference sequence). The junction had 2 bases not matched to a gene; V was cut back by 0 bases and J by 6 bases. This CDR3 is 14 amino acids long. In DNA, the CDR3 is TGCAGTGCTAGAGAGACAGGGGGGGATGAAAAACTGTTTTTT. This encodes CSARETGGDEKLFF.

This chain links TRBV7-2 with TRBJ2-1; 14 positions agree with TRBD2. The CDR3 has 16 amino acids. Germline lookup yields CDR1 SGHTA and CDR2 FQGNSA. With 6 bases clipped from V and 8 bases from J, the junction kept 9 bases outside the gene matches. CDR3 nucleotides: TGTGCCAGCAGGAAGGGGACTAGCGGGAGTAGTTATGAGCAGTTCTTC. This codes for CASRKGTSGSSYEQFF.

Turning to this clonotype: Germline and junction disagree at one end, which may indicate a read error. The chain is built from TRBV7-9 and TRBJ2-5; D is unclear. Germline V gene lookup returns CDR1 SEHNR and CDR2 FQNEAQ (reference sequence). The CDR3 is 17 residues long. The CDR3 region has the DNA TGCGCCAGCACCTTTATTCCGATGGGCCCGTACCAAGAGACCCAGTACTTC. It yields the protein CASTFIPMGPYQETQYF.

The gene calls are TRBV11-3 and TRBJ2-3, with D possibly being TRBD2 (6 bases). This CDR3 has 14 amino acids. The V end was cut by 8 bases, the J end by 2 bases, with 14 bases between. CDR1 is SGHNT, CDR2 YENEEA, per germline. The CDR3 sequence is CASRAGTYTDTQYF. DNA of the CDR3: TGTGCCAGCCGGGCCGGGACTTACACAGATACGCAGTATTTT.

The chain joins TRBV27 to TRBJ1-4, with D unresolved. The V and J ends lost 2 bases and 4 bases respectively, with 8 bases between them. This CDR3 is 14 amino acids long. Germline CDR1 and CDR2: MNHEY and SMNVEV (reference sequence). The CDR3, as DNA: TGTGCCAGCAGTTTACAGAGAGTTAATGAAAAACTGTTTTTT. It codes for CASSLQRVNEKLFF.

The chain uses TRBV10-3 and TRBJ1-2, with D perhaps TRBD1 (6 bases). Trimming left V 7 bases short and J 3 bases short, with 12 bases between. CDR3 length: 13 amino acids. The germline V gene encodes CDR1 ENHRY and CDR2 SYGVKD. The CDR3 spells CAIMGGTHYGYTF. DNA for the CDR3: TGTGCCATCATGGGGGGCACACACTATGGCTACACCTTC.

V is TRBV7-9 and J is TRBJ2-7; TRBD2 matches 9 bases. The CDR3 has 15 amino acids. The J segment lost 2 bases and the V segment lost 2 bases, leaving 4 bases of the junction unmatched. Germline CDR1 is SEHNR and CDR2 is FQNEAQ (reference sequence). CDR3 amino acids: CASSLWTSETYEQYF. Written as DNA, the CDR3 is TGTGCCAGCAGCTTATGGACTAGCGAGACCTACGAGCAGTACTTC.

This clonotype occurred a few times. The chain links TRBV7-2 to TRBJ2-7, with 8 nucleotides matching TRBD2. In germline, CDR1 is SGHTA, CDR2 FQGNSA. V lost 5 bases, J lost 4 bases, and 10 bases stayed unmatched. This CDR3 comprises 15 residues. The CDR3 sequence: CASSRSSGSGYEQYF. CDR3 nucleotides: TGTGCCAGCAGCAGATCGAGCGGGAGCGGGTACGAGCAGTACTTC.